This T cell receptor (beta chain) was sequenced during a study of blood T cell repertoires in COVID-19. In the study overall: From the United States, Italy and Spain came samples of acute and convalescent COVID-19. T cells, B-cell-depleted T cells, or PBMCs provided the cDNA or gDNA that served as material.

Per the original methods: Counts of nucleated cells, estimated from reference gene primer amplification, were obtained. This table comes from immunoSEQ multiplex PCR, and its TCRdb copy is limited to in-frame clones, with some not included. D and trimming were read from the DNA, whereas the V and J calls and clone size are those reported in that table. This sample yields 150,000 or so clones, of which about four fifths are seen a single time; approximately 10% belongs to the top ten. J lost 5 bases, V lost 8 bases, and 13 bases had no gene match. Germline CDR1 reads SQVTM; CDR2 reads ANQGSEA. This CDR3 region has 14 residues.

The TCR comes from a man in his sixties with active or convalescent COVID-19. This chain connects TRBV29-1 to TRBJ2-5; TRBD2 agrees at 8 bases. Sequenced material: peripheral blood. The CDR3 reads CSIAASGSGETQYF. As DNA, the CDR3 is TGCAGCATCGCGGCGAGCGGGAGTGGGGAGACCCAGTACTTC.